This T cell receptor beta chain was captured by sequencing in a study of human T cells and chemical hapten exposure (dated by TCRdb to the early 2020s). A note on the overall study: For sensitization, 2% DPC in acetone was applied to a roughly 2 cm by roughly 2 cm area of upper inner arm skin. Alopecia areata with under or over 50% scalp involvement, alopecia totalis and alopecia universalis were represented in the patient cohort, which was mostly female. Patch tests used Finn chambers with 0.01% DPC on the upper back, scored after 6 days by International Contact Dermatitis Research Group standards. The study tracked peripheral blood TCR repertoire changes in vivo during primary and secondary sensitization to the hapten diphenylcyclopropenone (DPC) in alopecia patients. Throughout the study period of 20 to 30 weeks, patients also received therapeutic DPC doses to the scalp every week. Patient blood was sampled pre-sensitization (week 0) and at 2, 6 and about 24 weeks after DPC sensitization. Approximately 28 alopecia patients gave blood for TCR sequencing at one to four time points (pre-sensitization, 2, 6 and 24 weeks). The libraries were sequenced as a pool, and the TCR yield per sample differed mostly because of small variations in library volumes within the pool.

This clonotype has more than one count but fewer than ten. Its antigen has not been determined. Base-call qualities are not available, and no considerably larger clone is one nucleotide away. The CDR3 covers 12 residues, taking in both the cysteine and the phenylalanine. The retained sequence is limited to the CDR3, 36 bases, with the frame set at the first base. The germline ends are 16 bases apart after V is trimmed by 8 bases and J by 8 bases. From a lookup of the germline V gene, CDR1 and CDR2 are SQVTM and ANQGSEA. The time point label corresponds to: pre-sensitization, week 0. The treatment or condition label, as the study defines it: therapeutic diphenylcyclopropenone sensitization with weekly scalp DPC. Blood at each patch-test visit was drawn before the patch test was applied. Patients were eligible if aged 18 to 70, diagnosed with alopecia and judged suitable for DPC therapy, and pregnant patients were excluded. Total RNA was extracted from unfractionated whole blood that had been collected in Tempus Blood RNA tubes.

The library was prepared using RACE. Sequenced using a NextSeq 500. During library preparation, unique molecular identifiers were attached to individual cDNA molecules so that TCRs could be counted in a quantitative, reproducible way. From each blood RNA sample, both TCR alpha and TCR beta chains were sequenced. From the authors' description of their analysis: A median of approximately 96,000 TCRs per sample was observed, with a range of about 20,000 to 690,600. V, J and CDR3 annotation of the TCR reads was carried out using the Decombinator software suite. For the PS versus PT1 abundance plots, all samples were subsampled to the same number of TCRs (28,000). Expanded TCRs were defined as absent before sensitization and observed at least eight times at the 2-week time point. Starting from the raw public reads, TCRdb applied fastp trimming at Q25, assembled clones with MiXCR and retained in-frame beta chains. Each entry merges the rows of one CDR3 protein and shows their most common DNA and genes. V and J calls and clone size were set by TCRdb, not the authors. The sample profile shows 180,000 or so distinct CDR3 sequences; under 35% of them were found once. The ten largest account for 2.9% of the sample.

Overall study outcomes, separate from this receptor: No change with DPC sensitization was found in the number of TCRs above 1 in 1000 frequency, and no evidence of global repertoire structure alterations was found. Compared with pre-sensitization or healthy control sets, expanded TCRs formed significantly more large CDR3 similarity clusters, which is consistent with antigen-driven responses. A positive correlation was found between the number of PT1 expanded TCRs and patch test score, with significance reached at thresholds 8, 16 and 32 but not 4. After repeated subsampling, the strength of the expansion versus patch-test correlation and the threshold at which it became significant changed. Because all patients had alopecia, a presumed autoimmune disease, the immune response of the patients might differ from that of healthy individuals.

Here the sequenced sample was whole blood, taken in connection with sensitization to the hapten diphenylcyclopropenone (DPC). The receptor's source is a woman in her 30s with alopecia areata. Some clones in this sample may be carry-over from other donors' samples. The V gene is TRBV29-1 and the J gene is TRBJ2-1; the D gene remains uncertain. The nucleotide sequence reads TGCAGCCACCGTGGGCCTTTGTATGAGCAGTTCTTC. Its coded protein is CSHRGPLYEQFF.